These T cell receptor beta chains were read from a single sample in a study of blood T cells in healthy people across ages. TCRdb independently ran MiXCR on the 5' RACE reads; one entry per CDR3 protein. This table holds 1.5 million to 2 million distinct CDR3 sequences, roughly 43% found once. The sample was blood. The receptors were sampled from a human donor in good health. CDR3s include the opening cysteine and the closing phenylalanine or tryptophan. The D gene is left open where the match is weak. Clone size, where shown, is once, few, many, or a class for clones that have expanded.

j_call: TRBJ2-2
d_call: -
cdr3_length: 15
clone_size: -
v_call: TRBV4-3
cdr3_aa: CASSQEMLLPGKLFF
cdr3_nt: TGCGCCAGCAGCCAAGAAATGTTGCTACCCGGGAAGCTGTTTTTT

j_call: TRBJ2-1
d_call: -
cdr3_length: 14
clone_size: few
v_call: TRBV5-6
cdr3_aa: CASSPAGTHNEQFF
cdr3_nt: TGTGCCAGCAGCCCGGCCGGGACGCACAATGAGCAGTTCTTC

j_call: TRBJ1-5
d_call: TRBD1
cdr3_length: 14
clone_size: -
v_call: TRBV2
cdr3_aa: CASRTGGQGQPQHF
cdr3_nt: TGTGCCAGCCGGACAGGGGGGCAGGGTCAGCCCCAGCATTTT

j_call: TRBJ2-5
d_call: -
cdr3_length: 14
clone_size: -
v_call: TRBV5-1
cdr3_aa: CASSLGSEGETQYF
cdr3_nt: TGCGCCAGCAGCTTAGGTAGCGAGGGAGAGACCCAGTACTTC

j_call: TRBJ1-2
d_call: TRBD1
cdr3_length: 19
clone_size: few
v_call: TRBV27
cdr3_aa: CASSLGPGTGEAWAHGYTF
cdr3_nt: TGTGCCAGCAGTTTGGGACCCGGGACAGGGGAGGCCTGGGCCCATGGCTACACCTTC

j_call: TRBJ2-7
d_call: -
cdr3_length: 14
clone_size: many
v_call: TRBV5-1
cdr3_aa: CASSLRVSSYEQYF
cdr3_nt: TGCGCCAGCAGCTTGCGGGTCAGCTCCTACGAGCAGTACTTC

j_call: TRBJ2-7
d_call: -
cdr3_length: 16
clone_size: few
v_call: TRBV7-2
cdr3_aa: CASSSIPGHSSYEQYF
cdr3_nt: TGTGCCAGCAGCTCGATCCCGGGACACAGCTCCTACGAGCAGTACTTC

j_call: TRBJ2-7
d_call: -
cdr3_length: 14
clone_size: few
v_call: TRBV15
cdr3_aa: CATSLTGAEGEQYF
cdr3_nt: TGTGCCACCAGCCTCACAGGGGCGGAGGGCGAGCAGTACTTC

j_call: TRBJ2-1
d_call: -
cdr3_length: 14
clone_size: -
v_call: TRBV14
cdr3_aa: CASSQRPHYNEQFF
cdr3_nt: TGTGCCAGCAGCCAAAGGCCGCACTACAATGAGCAGTTCTTC

j_call: TRBJ1-1
d_call: -
cdr3_length: 13
clone_size: few
v_call: TRBV7-2
cdr3_aa: CASSKIWSTEAFF
cdr3_nt: TGTGCCAGCAGCAAAATCTGGAGCACTGAAGCTTTCTTT

j_call: TRBJ2-3
d_call: TRBD2
cdr3_length: 17
clone_size: -
v_call: TRBV5-1
cdr3_aa: CASSPSLNGGFTDTQYF
cdr3_nt: TGCGCCAGCAGCCCCTCCTTGAACGGGGGGTTCACAGATACGCAGTATTTT

j_call: TRBJ1-5
d_call: -
cdr3_length: 16
clone_size: -
v_call: TRBV3-1
cdr3_aa: CASSQGTTLLGQPQHF
cdr3_nt: TGTGCCAGCAGCCAAGGAACGACCCTCCTAGGGCAGCCCCAGCATTTT

j_call: TRBJ1-1
d_call: -
cdr3_length: 14
clone_size: -
v_call: TRBV19
cdr3_aa: CASSIEAQKAEAFF
cdr3_nt: TGTGCCAGTAGTATAGAGGCCCAGAAGGCTGAAGCTTTCTTT

j_call: TRBJ2-7
d_call: -
cdr3_length: 14
clone_size: -
v_call: TRBV7-2
cdr3_aa: CASSLGDVSYEQYF
cdr3_nt: TGTGCCAGCAGCTTGGGGGACGTTTCCTACGAGCAGTACTTC

j_call: TRBJ2-7
d_call: TRBD2
cdr3_length: 16
clone_size: -
v_call: TRBV27
cdr3_aa: CASSLSWDGGGYEQYF
cdr3_nt: TGTGCCAGCAGTTTATCATGGGACGGGGGGGGATACGAGCAGTACTTC

j_call: TRBJ2-5
d_call: TRBD2
cdr3_length: 15
clone_size: few
v_call: TRBV29-1
cdr3_aa: CSVEDWAGGRETQYF
cdr3_nt: TGCAGCGTTGAAGACTGGGCGGGAGGGCGAGAGACCCAGTACTTC

j_call: TRBJ2-1
d_call: -
cdr3_length: 13
clone_size: -
v_call: TRBV11-2
cdr3_aa: CASSPVWGNEQFF
cdr3_nt: TGTGCCAGCAGCCCCGTTTGGGGCAATGAGCAGTTCTTC

j_call: TRBJ1-2
d_call: TRBD1
cdr3_length: 13
clone_size: few
v_call: TRBV29-1
cdr3_aa: CSAETGLLYGYTF
cdr3_nt: TGCAGCGCTGAGACAGGGTTACTCTATGGCTACACCTTC

j_call: TRBJ1-6
d_call: TRBD1
cdr3_length: 13
clone_size: -
v_call: TRBV20-1
cdr3_aa: CSAQGAPNSPLHF
cdr3_nt: TGCAGTGCTCAGGGGGCGCCTAATTCACCCCTCCACTTT

j_call: TRBJ1-5
d_call: -
cdr3_length: 14
clone_size: -
v_call: TRBV20-1
cdr3_aa: CSATKAGGNQPQHF
cdr3_nt: TGCAGTGCTACCAAAGCGGGAGGCAATCAGCCCCAGCATTTT

j_call: TRBJ2-1
d_call: -
cdr3_length: 13
clone_size: -
v_call: TRBV6-5
cdr3_aa: CASTRLGGDEQFF
cdr3_nt: TGTGCCAGCACCAGACTCGGGGGCGATGAGCAGTTCTTC

j_call: TRBJ2-7
d_call: -
cdr3_length: 14
clone_size: few
v_call: TRBV5-1
cdr3_aa: CASSFGGPTYEQYF
cdr3_nt: TGCGCCAGCAGCTTCGGGGGGCCTACCTACGAGCAGTACTTC